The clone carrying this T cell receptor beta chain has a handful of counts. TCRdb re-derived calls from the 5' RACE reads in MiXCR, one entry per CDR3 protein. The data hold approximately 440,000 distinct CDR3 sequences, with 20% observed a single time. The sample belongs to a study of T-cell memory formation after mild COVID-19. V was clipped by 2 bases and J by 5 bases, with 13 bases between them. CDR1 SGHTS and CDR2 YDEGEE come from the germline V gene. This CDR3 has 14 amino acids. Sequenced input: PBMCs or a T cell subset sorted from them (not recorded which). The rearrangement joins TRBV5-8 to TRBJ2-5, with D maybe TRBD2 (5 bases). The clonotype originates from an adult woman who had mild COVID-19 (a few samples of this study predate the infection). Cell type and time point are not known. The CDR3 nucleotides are TGTGCCAGCAGCTTTGGACTCCTGTCGGAGACCCAGTACTTC. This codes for CASSFGLLSETQYF.